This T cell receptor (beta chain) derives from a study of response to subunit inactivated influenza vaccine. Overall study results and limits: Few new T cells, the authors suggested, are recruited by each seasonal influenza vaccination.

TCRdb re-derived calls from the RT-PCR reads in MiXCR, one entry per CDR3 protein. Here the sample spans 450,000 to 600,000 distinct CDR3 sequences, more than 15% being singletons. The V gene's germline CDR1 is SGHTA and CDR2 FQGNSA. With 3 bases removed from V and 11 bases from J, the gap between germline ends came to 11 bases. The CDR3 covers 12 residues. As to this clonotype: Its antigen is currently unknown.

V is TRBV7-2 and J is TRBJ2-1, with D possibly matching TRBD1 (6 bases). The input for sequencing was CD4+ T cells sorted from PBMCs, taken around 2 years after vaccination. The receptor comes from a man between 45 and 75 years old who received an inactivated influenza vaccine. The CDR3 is CASSLGASKQFF. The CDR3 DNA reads TGTGCCAGCAGCTTGGGGGCCTCTAAGCAGTTCTTC.